Listed below are T cell receptor beta chains from one sample, sequenced in a study of T cells in Graves' hyperthyroidism and ophthalmopathy. From the multiplex PCR reads, TCRdb called clonotypes with MiXCR, one entry per CDR3 protein. The sample includes 250,000 to 300,000 distinct CDR3 sequences, roughly 15% of them seen just once. The sample taken for sequencing was blood. Receptors originate from a woman aged 40 to 49 with Graves' hyperthyroidism. CDR3s include the opening cysteine and the closing phenylalanine or tryptophan. Clone size is given for some rows only: seen once, a few or many times, or a class if the clone is expanded.

j_gene: TRBJ2-3
v_gene: TRBV27
abundance: NA
CDR3aa: CASSNSGNADTQYF

j_gene: TRBJ1-1
v_gene: TRBV19
abundance: many
CDR3aa: CASSVTGGAEAFF

j_gene: TRBJ1-2
v_gene: TRBV29-1
abundance: many
CDR3aa: CSVERGESAYGYTF

j_gene: TRBJ1-5
v_gene: TRBV6-1
abundance: many
CDR3aa: CASSEVLGISNQPQHF

j_gene: TRBJ1-1
v_gene: TRBV12-3/TRBV12-4
abundance: NA
CDR3aa: CASSKPGQGANTEAFF

j_gene: TRBJ2-7
v_gene: TRBV6-1
abundance: few
CDR3aa: CASRVRDTGTYEQYF

j_gene: TRBJ2-7
v_gene: TRBV27
abundance: NA
CDR3aa: CASSFRWGANEQYF

j_gene: TRBJ2-7
v_gene: TRBV7-6
abundance: NA
CDR3aa: CASSLAIVQGAGEQYF

j_gene: TRBJ2-2
v_gene: TRBV12-3/TRBV12-4
abundance: NA
CDR3aa: CASSLALDSYTGELFF

j_gene: TRBJ2-5
v_gene: TRBV7-9
abundance: few
CDR3aa: CASSPDFPEKETQYF

j_gene: TRBJ2-7
v_gene: TRBV19
abundance: many
CDR3aa: CASSTGAGGEQYF